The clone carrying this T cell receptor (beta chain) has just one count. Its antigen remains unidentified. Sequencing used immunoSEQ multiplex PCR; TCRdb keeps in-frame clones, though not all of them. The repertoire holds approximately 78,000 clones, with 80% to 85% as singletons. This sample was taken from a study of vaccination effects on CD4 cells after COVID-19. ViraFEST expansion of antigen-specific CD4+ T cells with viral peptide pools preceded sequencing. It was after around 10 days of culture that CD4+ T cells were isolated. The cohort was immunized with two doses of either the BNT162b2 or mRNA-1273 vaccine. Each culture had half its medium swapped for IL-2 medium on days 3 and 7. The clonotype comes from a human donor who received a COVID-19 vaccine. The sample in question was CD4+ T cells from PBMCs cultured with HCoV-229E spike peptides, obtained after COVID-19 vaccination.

In DNA, the CDR3 is TGTGCCAGTAGTGCCGTGGGGGTTGCAAATCAGCCCCAGCATTTT. Its translation is CASSAVGVANQPQHF. The chain has TRBV19 and TRBJ1-5, with D possibly matching TRBD1 (5 bases). The CDR3 runs to 15 residues. Deletions cut 5 bases from V and 4 bases from J, with 15 bases between. CDR1 is LNHDA, CDR2 SQIVND, per germline (reference sequence).